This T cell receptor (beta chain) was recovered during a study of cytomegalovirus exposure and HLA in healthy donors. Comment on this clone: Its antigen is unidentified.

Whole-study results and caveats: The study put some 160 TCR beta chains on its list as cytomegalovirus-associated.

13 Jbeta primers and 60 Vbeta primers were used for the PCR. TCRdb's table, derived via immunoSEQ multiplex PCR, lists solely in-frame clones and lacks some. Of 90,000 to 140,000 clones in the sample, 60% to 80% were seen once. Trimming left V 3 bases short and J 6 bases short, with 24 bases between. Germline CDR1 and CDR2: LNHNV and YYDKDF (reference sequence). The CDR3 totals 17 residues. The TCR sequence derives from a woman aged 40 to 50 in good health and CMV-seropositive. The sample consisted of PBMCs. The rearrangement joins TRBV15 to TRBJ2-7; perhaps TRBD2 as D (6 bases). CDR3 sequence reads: CATSSGSGRMGSREQYF. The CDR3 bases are TGTGCCACCAGCAGTGGAAGTGGGAGGATGGGGTCGCGCGAGCAGTACTTC.